What follows are 16 T cell receptor beta chains derived from one specimen sequenced in a study (TCRdb year 2016). The library relied on RT-PCR. Sequencer: Illumina MiSeq. TCRdb ran its own pipeline on the public reads, namely fastp trimming at Q25 and MiXCR clone calling, and kept in-frame beta chains. Merged by CDR3 protein, the rows form single entries marked with the most common genes and DNA. The sample profile shows about 680,000 distinct CDR3 sequences; more than 13% of them were found once. The ten largest clonotypes hold 3.6% of the sample. The sample comprised memory CD4+ T cells from blood. The receptors derive from a female donor in good health, serving as a healthy control.

This clonotype was counted many times. The rearrangement links TRBV4-3 to TRBJ1-2; D is ambiguous. CDR1 is LGHNA, CDR2 YSLEER, per germline. The CDR3 length is 15 residues. Trimming stripped 3 bases from V and 6 bases from J, with 17 bases between. The CDR3 bases are TGCGCCAGCAGCCAGCCCGGGTCCCCAACACATGGCTACACCTTC. Translating it yields CASSQPGSPTHGYTF.

The chain uses TRBV5-6 and TRBJ2-5; the D is unclear. Trimming cost V 0 bases and J 1 base, with 7 bases left between them. The CDR3 sequence is 14 residues long. Per the germline V gene, CDR1 is SGHDT and CDR2 is YYEEEE. The CDR3 DNA reads as TGTGCCAGCAGCTTGGGACTCCGCCAAGAGACCCAGTACTTC. Translation: CASSLGLRQETQYF.

This clonotype came up a few times. The chain employs TRBV12-3 or TRBV12-4 and TRBJ1-5; TRBD1 matches at 9 bases. CDR3 length equals 15 residues. Trimming at V came to 4 bases and at J to 2 bases, leaving 3 bases not matched to a gene. CDR3 loop: CASSYRGQGNQPQHF. CDR3 DNA: TGTGCCAGCAGTTACAGGGGGCAAGGCAATCAGCCCCAGCATTTT.

This clonotype was detected a few times. V and J are TRBV15 and TRBJ2-2, with D unclear. The CDR3 is 16 amino acids. V lost 1 base, J lost 1 base, and 10 bases lay in between. Germline V gene lookup returns CDR1 LNHNV and CDR2 YYDKDF (reference sequence). The CDR3: CATSRVGSLNTGELFF. The CDR3, as DNA: TGTGCCACCAGCAGAGTGGGTAGCCTGAACACCGGGGAGCTGTTTTTT. Using reference TRBV15 and TRBJ2-2 for the parts outside the CDR3, the full variable domain is DAMVIQNPRYQVTQFGKPVTLSCSQTLNHNVMYWYQQKSSQAPKLLFHYYDKDFNNEADTPDNFQSRRPNTSFCFLDIRSPGLGDTAMYLCATSRVGSLNTGELFFGEGSRLTVL.

The chain joins TRBV5-1 to TRBJ1-4; TRBD1 agrees at 8 bases. After removal of 3 bases from V and 8 bases from J, the junction contained 6 bases not matched to a gene. CDR3 length: 14 residues. Germline V gene sequence: CDR1 SGHRS, CDR2 YFSETQ. The CDR3 protein is CASSWTGPREKLFF. CDR3 nucleotides: TGCGCCAGCAGCTGGACAGGGCCACGGGAAAAACTGTTTTTT.

In its sample, this clonotype was seen many times. CDR3 residues: CSTDLGAFEAFF. In DNA form, the CDR3 reads TGCAGTACAGATCTCGGGGCGTTTGAAGCTTTCTTT. The V gene is TRBV20-1, the J gene TRBJ1-1, with D tentatively TRBD1 (5 bases). CDR1 and CDR2 from the germline V gene are DFQATT and SNEGSKA (reference sequence). Trimming left V 8 bases short and J 7 bases short, with 17 bases between. The CDR3 runs 12 residues.

This clonotype was seen more than once but under ten times. The CDR3 DNA follows: TGTGCCATCAGTGAGTCTGAGGGGGAACGTGGCTACACCTTC. Translating it yields CAISESEGERGYTF. The chain recombines TRBV10-3 with TRBJ1-2, with a possible D match to TRBD1 (6 bases). With 0 bases removed from V and 7 bases from J, the gap between germline ends came to 12 bases. Per germline, CDR1 ENHRY and CDR2 SYGVKD. The CDR3 is 14 residues long.

The table lists this clonotype with many counts. The chain carries TRBV10-3 and TRBJ2-1, with TRBD1 as a possible D gene (5 bases). Germline V gene sequence: CDR1 ENHRY, CDR2 SYGVKD. V dropped 2 bases and J dropped 0 bases, with 5 bases sitting between them. CDR3 size: 14 residues. The CDR3 here is CAISEDSSYNEQFF. The CDR3 DNA reads as TGTGCCATCAGTGAGGACAGCTCCTACAATGAGCAGTTCTTC.

This clonotype was recorded many times. V usage is TRBV5-1 and J usage is TRBJ2-1; 13 bases match TRBD2. This CDR3 has 21 residues. With 0 bases clipped from V and 4 bases from J, the junction kept 16 bases outside the gene matches. In germline, CDR1 is SGHRS, CDR2 YFSETQ. CDR3 residues: CASSLGLLAGGPQSFYNEQFF. The CDR3, as DNA: TGCGCCAGCAGCTTGGGCCTACTAGCGGGAGGGCCGCAGAGCTTTTACAATGAGCAGTTCTTC.

There are a few counts of this clonotype. The chain recombines TRBV12-3 or TRBV12-4 with TRBJ1-5; TRBD1 agrees at 8 bases. The V and J ends lost 6 bases and 4 bases, in that order; junction bases with no gene match: 2. This CDR3 comprises 13 residues. CDR3 in amino acids: CASRRTGNQPQHF. The DNA for the CDR3 is TGTGCCAGCAGAAGGACAGGGAATCAGCCCCAGCATTTT.

In its sample, this clonotype was seen many times. The rearrangement links TRBV6-5 to TRBJ1-1; D gene uncertain. This CDR3 is built from 13 residues. Trimming cost V 6 bases and J 6 bases, with 14 bases left between them. Germline CDR1 MNHEY, CDR2 SVGAGI. The CDR3 protein is CASRKTDNSEAFF. The CDR3 DNA is TGTGCCAGCAGGAAAACAGATAACTCTGAAGCTTTCTTT.

The table lists this clonotype with many counts. The chain is built from TRBV10-3 and TRBJ2-1; 8 bases are a match to TRBD2. Trimming removed 6 bases from V and 4 bases from J; junction bases left unmatched: 11. Germline CDR1 ENHRY, CDR2 SYGVKD. This CDR3 contains 16 residues. Written as DNA, the CDR3 is TGTGCCATCAGCCTCCTTAGCGGGACTTCATACAATGAGCAGTTCTTC. Translated: CAISLLSGTSYNEQFF.

This clonotype showed up many times. The chain joins TRBV11-2 to TRBJ2-3, with 13 nucleotides matching TRBD2. Losses at the gene ends were 5 bases for V and 7 bases for J; bases not matched to a gene: 12. CDR1 is SGHAT and CDR2 is FQNNGV in the germline V gene. This CDR3 has 17 residues. This CDR3 reads CASSRPLAGGTSNTQYF. CDR3 DNA: TGTGCCAGCAGCCGACCACTAGCGGGAGGGACGTCGAATACGCAGTATTTT.

The table lists this clonotype with a few counts. The chain has TRBV5-1 and TRBJ1-2; 12 bases are a match to TRBD1. The junction had 3 bases not matched to a gene; V was cut back by 3 bases and J by 3 bases. Germline lookup yields CDR1 SGHRS and CDR2 YFSETQ. The CDR3 extends over 15 amino acids. This CDR3 reads CASSWGTGGDYGYTF. DNA of the CDR3: TGCGCCAGCAGCTGGGGGACAGGGGGCGACTATGGCTACACCTTC. Supplemented by reference TRBV5-1 and TRBJ1-2, the full variable domain reads KAGVTQTPRYLIKTRGQQVTLSCSPISGHRSVSWYQQTPGQGLQFLFEYFSETQRNKGNFPGRFSGRQFSNSRSEMNVSTLELGDSALYLCASSWGTGGDYGYTFGSGTRLTVV.

This clonotype showed up many times. The V gene is TRBV4-3, the J gene TRBJ2-2; 11 positions match TRBD1. This CDR3 contains 16 residues. CDR1 and CDR2 (germline): LGHNA, YSLEER. Losses at the gene ends were 2 bases for V and 4 bases for J; bases not matched to a gene: 3. In DNA, the CDR3 is TGCGCCAGCAGCCAATCAGGGACAGGGGGCACCGGGGAGCTGTTTTTT. It translates to CASSQSGTGGTGELFF.

This chain connects TRBV7-2 to TRBJ1-2, with D tentatively TRBD1 (6 bases). Germline-derived CDR1 and CDR2 are SGHTA and FQGNSA. This CDR3 spans 15 amino acids. Trimming cost V 2 bases and J 8 bases, with 18 bases left between them. Here the CDR3 DNA reads TGTGCCAGCAGCTTAAGTCATGGGCCTGGGGGCGGCTACACCTTC. Protein: CASSLSHGPGGGYTF.